This TCR beta chain was observed in a study of technical replicates of blood from several donors. Data came from immunoSEQ multiplex PCR; TCRdb stores just in-frame clones and leaves some out. The table records tens of thousands of clones, roughly 96% of them present only once. Germline V CDR1 and CDR2: SNHLY, FYNNEI. Trimming cost V 2 bases and J 3 bases, with 20 bases left between them. This CDR3 region has 18 residues. V usage is TRBV2 and J usage is TRBJ2-1; weak D call: TRBD1 (6 bases). Sequences were obtained from T cells isolated from PBMCs. This receptor was identified in a human donor in good health. In DNA form, the CDR3 reads TGTGCCAGCAGTGAACTGGGAACAGGGACCAGCGTCTACAATGAGCAGTTCTTC. Protein: CASSELGTGTSVYNEQFF.